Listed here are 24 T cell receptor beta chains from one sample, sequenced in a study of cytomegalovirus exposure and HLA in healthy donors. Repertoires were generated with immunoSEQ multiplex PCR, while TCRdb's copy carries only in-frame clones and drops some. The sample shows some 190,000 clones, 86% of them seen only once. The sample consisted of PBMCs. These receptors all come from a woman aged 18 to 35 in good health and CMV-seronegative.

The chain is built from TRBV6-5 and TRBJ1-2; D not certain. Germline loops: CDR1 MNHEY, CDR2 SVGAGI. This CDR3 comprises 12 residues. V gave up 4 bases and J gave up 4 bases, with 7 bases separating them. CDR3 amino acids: CASSFGGYGYTF. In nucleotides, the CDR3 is TGTGCCAGCAGTTTCGGCGGCTATGGCTACACCTTC.

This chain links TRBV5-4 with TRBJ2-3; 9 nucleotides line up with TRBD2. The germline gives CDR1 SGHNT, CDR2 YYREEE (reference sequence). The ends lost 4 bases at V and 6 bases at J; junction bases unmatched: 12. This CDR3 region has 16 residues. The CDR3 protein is CASSGWLGTSSDTQYF. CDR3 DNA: TGTGCCAGCAGCGGTTGGTTAGGGACTAGCTCCGATACGCAGTATTTT.

The CDR3 sequence is CASSLLGTGNTEAFF. The CDR3 DNA follows: TGTGCCAGCAGCTTACTCGGGACAGGGAACACTGAAGCTTTCTTT. The chain is built from TRBV7-2 and TRBJ1-1, with TRBD1 matching over 8 bases. V lost 2 bases to trimming and J lost 1 base; unmatched junction nucleotides: 3. Germline-derived CDR1 and CDR2 are SGHTA and FQGNSA. This CDR3 is 15 amino acids long.

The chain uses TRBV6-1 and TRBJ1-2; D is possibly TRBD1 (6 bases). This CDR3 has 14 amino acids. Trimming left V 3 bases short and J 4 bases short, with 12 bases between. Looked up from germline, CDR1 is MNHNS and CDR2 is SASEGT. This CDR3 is CASSDRQESYGYTF. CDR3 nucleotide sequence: TGTGCCAGCAGTGATAGACAGGAAAGCTATGGCTACACCTTC.

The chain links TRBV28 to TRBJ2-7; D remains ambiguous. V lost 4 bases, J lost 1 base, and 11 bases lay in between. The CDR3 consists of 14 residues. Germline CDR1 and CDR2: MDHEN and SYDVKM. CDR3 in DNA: TGTGCCAGCAGTTCGAAAGTAGAATCCTACGAGCAGTACTTC. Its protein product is CASSSKVESYEQYF.

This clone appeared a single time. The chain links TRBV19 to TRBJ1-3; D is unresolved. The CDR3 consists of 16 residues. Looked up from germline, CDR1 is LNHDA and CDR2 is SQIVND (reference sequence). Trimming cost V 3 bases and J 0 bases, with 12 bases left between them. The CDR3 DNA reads TGTGCCAGTAGTATCATCCCGGGTATCTCTGGAAACACCATATATTTT. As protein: CASSIIPGISGNTIYF.

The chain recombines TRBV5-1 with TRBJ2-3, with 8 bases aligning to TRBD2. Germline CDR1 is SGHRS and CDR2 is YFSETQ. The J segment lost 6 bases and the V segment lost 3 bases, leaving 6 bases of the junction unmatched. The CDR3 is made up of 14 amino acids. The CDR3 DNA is TGCGCCAGCAGCTACGGGGGGGCCCCCGATACGCAGTATTTT. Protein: CASSYGGAPDTQYF.

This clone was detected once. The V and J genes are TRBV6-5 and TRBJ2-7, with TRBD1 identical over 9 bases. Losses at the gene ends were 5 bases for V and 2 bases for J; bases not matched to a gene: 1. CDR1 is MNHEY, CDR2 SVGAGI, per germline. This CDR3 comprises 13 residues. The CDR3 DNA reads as TGTGCCAGCAGTAGGGACAGGGCCTACGAGCAGTACTTC. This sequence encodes CASSRDRAYEQYF.

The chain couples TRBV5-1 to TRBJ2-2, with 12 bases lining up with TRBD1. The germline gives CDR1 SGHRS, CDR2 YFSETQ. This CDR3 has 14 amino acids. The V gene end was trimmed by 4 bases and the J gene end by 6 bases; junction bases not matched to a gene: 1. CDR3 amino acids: CASSGTGGPGELFF. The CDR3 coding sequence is TGCGCCAGCAGCGGGACAGGGGGCCCCGGGGAGCTGTTTTTT.

Here the CDR3 reads CASSLGQNYEQYF. The CDR3 DNA sequence: TGTGCCAGCAGCTTAGGTCAGAACTACGAGCAGTACTTC. V is TRBV7-6 and J is TRBJ2-7; D gene uncertain. CDR1 is SGHVS, CDR2 FNYEAQ, per germline. Trimming left V 1 base short and J 3 bases short, with 7 bases between. This CDR3 spans 13 amino acids.

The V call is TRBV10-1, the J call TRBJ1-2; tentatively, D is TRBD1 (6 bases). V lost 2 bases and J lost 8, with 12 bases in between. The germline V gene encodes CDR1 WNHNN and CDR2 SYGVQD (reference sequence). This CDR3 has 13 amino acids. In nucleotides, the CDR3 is TGCGCCAGCAGTGAGAACAGGGATGGAGGCTACACCTTC. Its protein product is CASSENRDGGYTF.

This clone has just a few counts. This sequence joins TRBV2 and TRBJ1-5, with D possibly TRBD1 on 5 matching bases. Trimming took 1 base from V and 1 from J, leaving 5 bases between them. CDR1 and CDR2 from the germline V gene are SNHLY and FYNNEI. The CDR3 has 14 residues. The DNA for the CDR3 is TGTGCCAGCAGTGAAGGACAGAGCAATCAGCCCCAGCATTTT. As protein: CASSEGQSNQPQHF. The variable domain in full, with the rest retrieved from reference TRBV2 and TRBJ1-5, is EPEVTQTPSHQVTQMGQEVILRCVPISNHLYFYWYRQILGQKVEFLVSFYNNEISEKSEIFDDQFSVERPDGSNFTLKIRSTKLEDSAMYFCASSEGQSNQPQHFGDGTRLSIL.

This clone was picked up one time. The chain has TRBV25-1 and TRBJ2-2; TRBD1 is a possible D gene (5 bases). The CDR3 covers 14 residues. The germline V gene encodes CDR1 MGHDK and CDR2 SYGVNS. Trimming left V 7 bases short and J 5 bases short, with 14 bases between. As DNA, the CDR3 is TGTGCCAGCAAGGGGCAGGGTCGGACCGGGGAGCTGTTTTTT. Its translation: CASKGQGRTGELFF.

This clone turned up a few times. This chain's CDR3 is CASSRRGSVTNEKLFF. As DNA, the CDR3 is TGTGCCAGCAGTCGTAGAGGGTCTGTAACTAATGAAAAACTGTTTTTT. The chain couples TRBV27 to TRBJ1-4; D is uncertain. The CDR3 sequence is 16 residues long. Per germline, CDR1 MNHEY and CDR2 SMNVEV (reference sequence). With 5 bases removed from V and 1 base from J, the gap between germline ends came to 14 bases.

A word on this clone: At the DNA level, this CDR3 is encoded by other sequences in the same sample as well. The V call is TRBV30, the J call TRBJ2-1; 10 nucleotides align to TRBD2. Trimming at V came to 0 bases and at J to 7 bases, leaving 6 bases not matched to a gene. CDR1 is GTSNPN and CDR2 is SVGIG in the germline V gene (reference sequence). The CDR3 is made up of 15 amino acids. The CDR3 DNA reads TGTGCCTGGAGTGTAGCAGCGGGGGGGCGTAATGAGCAGTTCTTC. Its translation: CAWSVAAGGRNEQFF.

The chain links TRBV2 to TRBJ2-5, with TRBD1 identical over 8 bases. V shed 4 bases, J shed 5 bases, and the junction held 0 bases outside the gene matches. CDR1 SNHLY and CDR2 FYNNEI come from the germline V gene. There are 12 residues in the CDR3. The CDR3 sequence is CASSGQGETQYF. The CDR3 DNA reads TGTGCCAGCAGTGGACAGGGGGAGACCCAGTACTTC.

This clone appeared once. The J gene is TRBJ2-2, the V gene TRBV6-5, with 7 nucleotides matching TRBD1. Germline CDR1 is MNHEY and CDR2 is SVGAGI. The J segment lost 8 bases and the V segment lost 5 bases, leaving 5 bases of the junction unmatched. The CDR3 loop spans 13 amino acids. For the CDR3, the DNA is TGTGCCAGCAGTCCACAGGGGTTGGGGGAGCTGTTTTTT. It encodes CASSPQGLGELFF.

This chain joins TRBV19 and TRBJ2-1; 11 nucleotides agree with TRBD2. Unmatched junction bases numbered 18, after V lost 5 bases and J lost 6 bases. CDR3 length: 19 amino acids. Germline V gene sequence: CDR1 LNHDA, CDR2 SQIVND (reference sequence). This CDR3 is CASSPLFTSLAGARNEQFF. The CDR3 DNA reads TGTGCCAGTAGTCCTCTCTTTACTTCACTAGCGGGGGCCCGCAATGAGCAGTTCTTC.

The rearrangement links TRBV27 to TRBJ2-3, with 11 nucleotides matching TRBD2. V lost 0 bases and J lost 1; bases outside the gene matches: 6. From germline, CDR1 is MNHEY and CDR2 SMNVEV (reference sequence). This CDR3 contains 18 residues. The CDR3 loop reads CASSLSSGGVSRTDTQYF. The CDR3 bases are TGTGCCAGCAGTTTATCTAGCGGGGGGGTTTCGCGCACAGATACGCAGTATTTT.

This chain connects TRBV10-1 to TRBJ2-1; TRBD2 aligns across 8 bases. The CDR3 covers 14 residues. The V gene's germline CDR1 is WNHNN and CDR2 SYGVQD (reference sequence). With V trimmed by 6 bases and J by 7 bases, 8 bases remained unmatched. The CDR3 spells CASRGSGTANEQFF. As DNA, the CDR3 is TGCGCCAGCAGAGGTAGCGGGACGGCAAATGAGCAGTTCTTC.

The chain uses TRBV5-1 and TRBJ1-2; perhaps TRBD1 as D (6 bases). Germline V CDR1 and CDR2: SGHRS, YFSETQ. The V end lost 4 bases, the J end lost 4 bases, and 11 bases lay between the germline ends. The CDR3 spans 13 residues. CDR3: CASSVYRAYGYTF. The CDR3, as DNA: TGCGCCAGCAGCGTGTACAGGGCCTATGGCTACACCTTC.

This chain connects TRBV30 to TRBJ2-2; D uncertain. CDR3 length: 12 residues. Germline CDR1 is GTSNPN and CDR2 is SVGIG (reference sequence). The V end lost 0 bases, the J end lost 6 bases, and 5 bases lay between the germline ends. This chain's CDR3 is CAWSVLSGELFF. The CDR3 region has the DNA TGTGCCTGGAGTGTACTTTCCGGGGAGCTGTTTTTT.

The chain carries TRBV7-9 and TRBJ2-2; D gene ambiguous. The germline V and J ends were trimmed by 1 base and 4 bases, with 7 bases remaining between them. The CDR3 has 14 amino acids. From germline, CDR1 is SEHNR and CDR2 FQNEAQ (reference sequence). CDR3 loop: CASSLGSLTGELFF. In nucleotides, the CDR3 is TGTGCCAGCAGCTTAGGCAGTCTCACCGGGGAGCTGTTTTTT. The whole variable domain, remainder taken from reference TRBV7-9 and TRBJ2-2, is DTGVSQNPRHKITKRGQNVTFRCDPISEHNRLYWYRQTLGQGPEFLTYFQNEAQLEKSRLLSDRFSAERPKGSFSTLEIQRTEQGDSAMYLCASSLGSLTGELFFGEGSRLTVL.

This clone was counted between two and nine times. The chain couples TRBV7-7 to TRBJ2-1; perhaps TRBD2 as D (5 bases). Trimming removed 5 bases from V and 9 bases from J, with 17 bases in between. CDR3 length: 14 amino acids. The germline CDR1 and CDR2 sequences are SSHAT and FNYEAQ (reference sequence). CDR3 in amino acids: CASSGLDIGGEQFF. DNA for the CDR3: TGTGCCAGCAGCGGACTCGACATTGGTGGTGAGCAGTTCTTC.